This TCR beta chain derives from a study of vaccination and CD4 T cells after COVID-19. About the research overall: The post-COVID sampling time was a median roughly 100 days after diagnosis, ranging from 35 to 161.

Once obtained from cultured CD4+ T cells, the DNA was sequenced using the Oncomine TCR Beta short-read assay. TCRdb re-derived calls from the PCR reads in MiXCR, one entry per CDR3 protein. Altogether approximately 8,100 distinct CDR3 sequences are present, about two thirds being singletons, with the ten largest covering over 15%. In the case of this clonotype: What it recognizes is unknown.

The treatment: approximately 9-day PBMC culture with coronavirus spike peptide pools or control peptides (ViraFEST assay). The CDR3 has 15 amino acids. Germline CDR1 and CDR2: MNHEY and SVGEGT. The ends were cut back, 2 bases at V and 9 bases at J, with 17 bases in the middle. The J gene is TRBJ2-1, the V gene TRBV6-2 or TRBV6-3; D perhaps matches TRBD2 (5 bases). This specimen consisted of cultured CD4+ T cells from blood, obtained after SARS-CoV-2 vaccination. The sequence was collected from a human donor with COVID-19. Here the CDR3 reads CASSYRAGGYGEQFF. The CDR3 DNA follows: TGTGCCAGCAGTTACCGCGCAGGCGGGTACGGTGAGCAGTTCTTC.